Listed below are T cell receptor beta chains from one sample, sequenced in a study of blood T cell repertoires in COVID-19. TCRdb's copy holds only in-frame clones and misses some; the assay was immunoSEQ multiplex PCR. The sample contains about 300,000 clones, roughly 83% of which appear only once. The sequenced material came from peripheral blood. The receptor set was obtained from a human donor with COVID-19, enrolled during active disease. The donor label of this sample is uncertain. CDR3s include the opening cysteine and the closing phenylalanine or tryptophan. The D gene is left open where the match is weak. Clone size appears in some rows only: once, few, many, or a class for an expanded clone.

j_call d_call v_call clone_size cdr3_nt cdr3_aa
TRBJ1-5 NA TRBV4-2 NA TGTGCCAGCAGCCTCGGGTTTGAGGATAGCAATCAGCCCCAGCATTTT CASSLGFEDSNQPQHF
TRBJ2-3 TRBD2 TRBV5-1 NA TGCGCCAGCAGCTTAGGACTAGCCGAGCGCACAGATACGCAGTATTTT CASSLGLAERTDTQYF
TRBJ2-3 NA TRBV24-1 NA TGTGCCACCAGTGTTATAAGGGGGAGCACAGATACGCAGTATTTT CATSVIRGSTDTQYF
TRBJ1-2 NA TRBV6-6 NA TGTGCCAGCAGTCCCCGGGCAGGGGTTGGTGGCTACACCTTC CASSPRAGVGGYTF
TRBJ1-1 NA TRBV19 NA TGTGCCAGTAGTATATGGCCGAGGTACACTGAAGCTTTCTTT CASSIWPRYTEAFF
TRBJ1-2 NA TRBV28 once TGTGCCAGCAGTGAGGGTCCAGGGGATGGCTACACCTTC CASSEGPGDGYTF
TRBJ2-3 NA TRBV5-8 NA TGTGCCAGCAGCCGGGCAGATACGCAGTATTTT CASSRADTQYF
TRBJ2-5 NA TRBV2 once TGTGCCAGCAGTGACGGCAGGTCAGTGGAGACCCAGTACTTC CASSDGRSVETQYF
TRBJ2-1 TRBD2 TRBV7-3 NA TGTGCCAGCAGCTTCGTAGCGGGAGACCTCGATGAGCAGTTCTTC CASSFVAGDLDEQFF
TRBJ2-3 TRBD2 TRBV2 NA TGTGCCAGCAGTCGGAAAAGCGGGATTGGTGCAGATACGCAGTATTTT CASSRKSGIGADTQYF
TRBJ2-2 NA TRBV7-3 few TGTGCCAGCAGCTGGGGGACTTTAGACGGGGAGCTGTTTTTT CASSWGTLDGELFF
TRBJ1-3 NA TRBV19 NA TGTGCCAGTAGACAGGACAAGAGCCCTGGAAACACCATATATTTT CASRQDKSPGNTIYF
TRBJ2-7 TRBD2 TRBV7-2 NA TGTGCCAGCAGCTTTAGCGGGAGCCACGAGCAGTACTTC CASSFSGSHEQYF
TRBJ2-2 TRBD2 TRBV19 few TGTGCCAGTAGAATTGGCCTAGCGGGAGGTTACACCGGGGAGCTGTTTTTT CASRIGLAGGYTGELFF
TRBJ1-1 TRBD1 TRBV5-1 NA TGCGCCAGCCGACAGGGTGGGGGAGCGAACACTGAAGCTTTCTTT CASRQGGGANTEAFF
TRBJ2-1 TRBD2 TRBV11-2 few TGTGCCAGCAGCCCGACTAGCGAGGGTGAGCAGTTCTTC CASSPTSEGEQFF
TRBJ1-6 NA TRBV6-5 NA TGTGCCAGCAGCAACGGAGGGTTGGGGTCACCCCTCCACTTT CASSNGGLGSPLHF
TRBJ2-1 NA TRBV6-5 NA TGTGCCAGCAAGGGGGGGGCTAAACTCAATGAGCAGTTCTTC CASKGGAKLNEQFF
TRBJ2-7 NA TRBV20-1 NA TGCAGTGTAGGGACACCTTACGAGCAGTACTTC CSVGTPYEQYF
TRBJ2-7 TRBD1 TRBV18 NA TGTGCCAGCTCACCACGACAGGGGGCGACAATATACGAGCAGTACTTC CASSPRQGATIYEQYF
TRBJ1-5 NA TRBV5-4 NA TGTGCCAGCAGCTTGGAGGGGCGGCAGCCCCAGCATTTT CASSLEGRQPQHF
TRBJ1-1 NA TRBV12-3/TRBV12-4 NA TGTGCCAGCAGTCCCAGACAGAACACTGAAGCTTTCTTT CASSPRQNTEAFF
TRBJ2-1 NA TRBV11-2 NA TGTGCCAGCAGCTTACTAGCGTTTGATGAGCAGTTCTTC CASSLLAFDEQFF
TRBJ2-3 TRBD2 TRBV18 NA TGTGCCAGCTCACTATACGCGGGGGGAGCTGAAGATACGCAGTATTTT CASSLYAGGAEDTQYF
TRBJ1-2 TRBD1 TRBV6-6 NA TGTGCCAGCACGCTAGGGACAGCGTCCTATGGCTACACCTTC CASTLGTASYGYTF
TRBJ1-5 TRBD1 TRBV6-5 NA TGTGCCGGACACACAGGGGGCAGGCAGCCCCAGCATTTT CAGHTGGRQPQHF
TRBJ2-2 TRBD2 TRBV6-1 few TGTGCCAGCAGTGAAAGTCGGGGGGACACCGGGGAGCTGTTTTTT CASSESRGDTGELFF
TRBJ1-5 NA TRBV9 few TGTGCCAGCAGCGCTGGGCCCACCGGGCCCCAGCATTTT CASSAGPTGPQHF
TRBJ2-7 NA TRBV28 NA TGTGCCAGCAGTTTAGAGAGTCGCGAGCAGTACTTC CASSLESREQYF
TRBJ1-5 TRBD1 TRBV11-2 NA TGTGCCAGCAGTCGAGGGACAGGGAGCCAGCCCCAGCATTTT CASSRGTGSQPQHF
TRBJ2-7 TRBD1 TRBV6-6 NA TGTGCCAGCAGTTCCGGGACAGGGGGCTACGAGCAGTACTTC CASSSGTGGYEQYF
TRBJ2-3 TRBD2 TRBV6-5 NA TGTGCCAGCAGGCTAGCGGGAGTAGATACGCAGTATTTT CASRLAGVDTQYF
TRBJ1-3 TRBD1 TRBV6-5 NA TGTGCCAGCAGTACCGCGGGACAGGCCGGAAACACCATATATTTT CASSTAGQAGNTIYF
TRBJ1-6 TRBD1 TRBV7-2 once TGTGCCAGCAGCTCGAGAGGGGACAGGGCTAATTCACCCCTCCACTTT CASSSRGDRANSPLHF
TRBJ1-2 NA TRBV5-4 NA TGTGCCAGCAGCTTGGAACAGACGACCTCGTATGGCTACACCTTC CASSLEQTTSYGYTF
TRBJ1-1 TRBD1 TRBV10-2 NA TGCGCCAGCAGTCGTACAGGGGGAGAGAACACTGAAGCTTTCTTT CASSRTGGENTEAFF
TRBJ2-2 NA TRBV5-1 NA TGCGCCAGCAGCTTGGTTCCGGGGGCGAACACCGGGGAGCTGTTTTTT CASSLVPGANTGELFF
TRBJ1-6 TRBD1 TRBV30 NA TGTGCCTGGGGGACAGGGGAACATTCACCCCTCCACTTT CAWGTGEHSPLHF
TRBJ2-3 NA TRBV19 NA TGTGCCAGTAGTTACACAGATACGCAGTATTTT CASSYTDTQYF
TRBJ2-1 NA TRBV9 once TGTGCCAGCAGCGGACCAGGGGGGAGGTACAATGAGCAGTTCTTC CASSGPGGRYNEQFF
TRBJ2-5 TRBD2 TRBV2 NA TGTGCCAGCAGTCTACGGACTAGCGGAGAGACCCAGTACTTC CASSLRTSGETQYF
TRBJ2-1 TRBD2 TRBV2 once TGTGCCAGCAGCCCCCGGACTAGCGGGGGCGGTGAGCAGTTCTTC CASSPRTSGGGEQFF
TRBJ1-2 TRBD1 TRBV6-2/TRBV6-3 NA TGTGCCAGCAGTCGGACAGGGGCTAACTATGGCTACACCTTC CASSRTGANYGYTF
TRBJ1-6 TRBD1 TRBV5-1 NA TGCGCCAGCAGCTTGACAGGGGATGGCGGGAATTCACCCCTCCACTTT CASSLTGDGGNSPLHF
TRBJ1-5 TRBD1 TRBV19 NA TGTGCCAGTGGACAGGGGGCGAGACAGCCCCAGCATTTT CASGQGARQPQHF
TRBJ2-4 TRBD1 TRBV9 NA TGTGCCAGCAGCGTCTCCGGGACAGCTAAAAACATTCAGTACTTC CASSVSGTAKNIQYF
TRBJ1-6 NA TRBV27 NA TGTGCCAGCAGTCCGGCGATCGCGGCCTATAATTCACCCCTCCACTTT CASSPAIAAYNSPLHF
TRBJ2-3 TRBD2 TRBV5-5 NA TGTGCCAGCAGCTTGGGGCTAGCGGGAGAGTCTACGCAGTATTTT CASSLGLAGESTQYF
TRBJ2-1 TRBD2 TRBV10-3 NA TGTGCCATCGGACTAGCGGGAGACAATGAGCAGTTCTTC CAIGLAGDNEQFF
TRBJ1-5 NA TRBV11-2 few TGTGCCAGCAGCTTACGGACAGAGAATCAGCCCCAGCATTTT CASSLRTENQPQHF
TRBJ2-5 TRBD2 TRBV28 NA TGTGCCAGCAGTTCGGGACTAGGGAACCAAGAGACCCAGTACTTC CASSSGLGNQETQYF
TRBJ2-1 NA TRBV7-6 NA TGTGCCAGCAGCTCAACGAGTGGGGCTCACAATGAGCAGTTCTTC CASSSTSGAHNEQFF
TRBJ1-1 NA TRBV5-1 NA TGCGCCAGCAGCTTGAGGGGGGGAACTGAAGCTTTCTTT CASSLRGGTEAFF
TRBJ1-2 TRBD1 TRBV28 few TGTGCCAGCAGTTCGCTCTTAAGGACAGGGGCGAACTATGGCTACACCTTC CASSSLLRTGANYGYTF